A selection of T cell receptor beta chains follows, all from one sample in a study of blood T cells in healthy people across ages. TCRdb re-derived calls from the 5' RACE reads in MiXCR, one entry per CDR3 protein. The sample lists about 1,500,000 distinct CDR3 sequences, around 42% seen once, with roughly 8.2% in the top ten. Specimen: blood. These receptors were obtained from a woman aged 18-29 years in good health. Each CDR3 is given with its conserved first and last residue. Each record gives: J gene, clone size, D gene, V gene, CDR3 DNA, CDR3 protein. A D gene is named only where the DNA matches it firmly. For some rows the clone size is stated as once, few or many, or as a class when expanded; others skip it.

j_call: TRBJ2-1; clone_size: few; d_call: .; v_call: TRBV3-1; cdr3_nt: TGTGCCAGCAGCCAAGATAGGTTCCATGAGCAGTTCTTC; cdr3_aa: CASSQDRFHEQFF
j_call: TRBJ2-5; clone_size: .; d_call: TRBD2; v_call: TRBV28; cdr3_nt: TGTGCCAGCAGTTCACTAGGACTAGCGGGGGCGATGGAGACCCAGTACTTC; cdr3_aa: CASSSLGLAGAMETQYF
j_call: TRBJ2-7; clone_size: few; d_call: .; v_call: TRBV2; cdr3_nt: TGTGCCAGCAGTGGCAGGGAATACGAGCAGTACTTC; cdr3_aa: CASSGREYEQYF
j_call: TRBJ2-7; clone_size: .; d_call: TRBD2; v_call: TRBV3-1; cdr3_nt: TGTGCCAGCAGCCTTGTGCGGGGGGGCATCTACGAGCAGTACTTC; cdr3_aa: CASSLVRGGIYEQYF
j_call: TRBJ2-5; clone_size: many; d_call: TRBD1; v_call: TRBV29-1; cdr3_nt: TGCAGCGTTAAACAGGGGCTCGAGACCCAGTACTTC; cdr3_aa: CSVKQGLETQYF
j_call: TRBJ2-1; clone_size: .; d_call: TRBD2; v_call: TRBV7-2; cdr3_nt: TGTGCCAGCAGCCGACCTACTAGCGGGAGCGTCAGCTCCCACAATGAGCAGTTCTTC; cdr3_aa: CASSRPTSGSVSSHNEQFF
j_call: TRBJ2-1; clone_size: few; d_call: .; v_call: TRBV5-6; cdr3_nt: TGTGCCAGCAGCCCGAAGGCTCCCCGGGGCAATGAGCAGTTCTTC; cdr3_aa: CASSPKAPRGNEQFF
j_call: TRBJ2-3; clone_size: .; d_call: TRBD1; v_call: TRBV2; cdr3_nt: TGTGCCAGCACCCTTCGACAGGGTGGGACAGATACGCAGTATTTT; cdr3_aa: CASTLRQGGTDTQYF
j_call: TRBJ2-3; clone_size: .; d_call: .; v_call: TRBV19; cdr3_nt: TGTGCCAGTAGTCCCGGACAGATAGTCACAGATACGCAGTATTTT; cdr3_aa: CASSPGQIVTDTQYF
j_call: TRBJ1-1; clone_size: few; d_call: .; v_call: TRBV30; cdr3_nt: TGTGCCGGGACCCTTCTGGGGGTCGGGGCTTTCTTT; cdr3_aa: CAGTLLGVGAFF
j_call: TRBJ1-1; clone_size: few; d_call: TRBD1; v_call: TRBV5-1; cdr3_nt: TGCGCCAGCAGCCCCCGGGACAGGACCCTGAACACTGAAGCTTTCTTT; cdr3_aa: CASSPRDRTLNTEAFF
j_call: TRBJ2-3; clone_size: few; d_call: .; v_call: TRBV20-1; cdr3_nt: TGCAGTGCTAGCCATGAGCTAGCGACTAGCACAGATACGCAGTATTTT; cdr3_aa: CSASHELATSTDTQYF
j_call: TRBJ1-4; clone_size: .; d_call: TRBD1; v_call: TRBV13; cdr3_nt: TGTGCCAGCAGCTCCCCCCGGGACAGGACAACGAAACGTGAAAAACTGTTTTTT; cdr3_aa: CASSSPRDRTTKREKLFF
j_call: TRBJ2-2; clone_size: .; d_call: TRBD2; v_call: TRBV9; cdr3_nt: TGTGCCAGCAGTGTCTCCGAGCGGGGGAGCACCGGGGAGCTGTTTTTT; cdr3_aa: CASSVSERGSTGELFF
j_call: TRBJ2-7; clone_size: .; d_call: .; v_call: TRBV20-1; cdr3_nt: TGCAGTGCTAGAGGGCCTAGTCCTCTCGAGCAGTACTTC; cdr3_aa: CSARGPSPLEQYF